The 31 T cell receptor beta chains given below trace back to one sample, sequenced in a study of cytomegalovirus exposure and HLA in healthy donors (dated by TCRdb to about 2017). The library came from the immunoSEQ multiplex PCR assay. The multiplex PCR relied on a mix of 60 forward primers for TCR Vbeta segments and 13 reverse primers for TCR Jbeta segments. TCRdb retrieved this table from immuneACCESS and kept in-frame rearrangements only. Not all clones are present; in checked studies, unresolved V genes account for under half, and no reason is known for the remainder. For this sample the table gives approximately 27,000 clones, of which more than 55% were detected only once. The ten largest clonotypes hold 35% to 50% of the sample. Specimen: PBMCs. The receptor set was obtained from a male donor in good health and CMV-seropositive.

The chain uses TRBV10-1 and TRBJ1-3; D remains unclear. V lost 4 bases and J lost 5, with 6 bases in between. This CDR3 spans 12 amino acids. Germline V gene lookup returns CDR1 WNHNN and CDR2 SYGVQD (reference sequence). CDR3 protein: CASSGTRNTIYF. DNA of the CDR3: TGCGCCAGCAGTGGAACAAGAAACACCATATATTTT.

This clone has only a few counts. The chain employs TRBV6-4 and TRBJ2-6; 10 bases map to TRBD1. The CDR3 extends over 16 amino acids. Trimming removed 5 bases from V and 4 bases from J; junction bases left unmatched: 5. Per germline, CDR1 MRHNA and CDR2 SNTAGT. The CDR3: CASSPGTGEGANVLTF. Here the CDR3 DNA reads TGTGCCAGCAGTCCCGGGACAGGGGAAGGGGCCAACGTCCTGACTTTC.

V is TRBV5-1 and J is TRBJ2-1, with TRBD1 matching 8 bases. CDR1 SGHRS and CDR2 YFSETQ come from the germline V gene. V shed 4 bases and J 3 bases; nucleotides not matched to a gene: 6. The CDR3 sequence is 15 residues long. The CDR3 loop is CASSSWTGLYNEQFF. CDR3 DNA: TGCGCCAGCAGCAGCTGGACAGGGCTCTACAATGAGCAGTTCTTC.

The chain uses TRBV6-4 and TRBJ2-1; a possible D gene is TRBD2 (5 bases). Germline V gene data show CDR1 as MRHNA and CDR2 as SNTAGT. The CDR3 runs 14 residues. V shed 3 bases and J shed 8 bases, with 14 bases lying between them. The CDR3 DNA reads TGTGCCAGCAGTGAAGGCCAGGAGGTCGATGAGCAGTTCTTC. This sequence encodes CASSEGQEVDEQFF.

This chain connects TRBV25-1 to TRBJ2-7, with D possibly TRBD1 on 6 matching bases. Germline CDR1 and CDR2: MGHDK and SYGVNS. CDR3 size: 12 residues. Between the trimmed V and J ends, which lost 8 bases and 3 bases, there was a span of 11 bases. Here the CDR3 reads CASGEQGYEQYF. DNA of the CDR3: TGTGCCAGCGGGGAACAGGGCTACGAGCAGTACTTC.

This clone was picked up a small number of times. The V call is TRBV28, the J call TRBJ2-2; 8 bases are a match to TRBD2. V was pared by 6 bases and J by 2 bases, with 5 bases of the junction left unmatched. CDR3 length: 15 amino acids. Germline CDR1 and CDR2: MDHEN and SYDVKM. Written as DNA, the CDR3 is TGTGCCAGCAGCAGCGGGGGCCACAACACCGGGGAGCTGTTTTTT. Amino acid sequence: CASSSGGHNTGELFF.

Worth noting for this clone: The DNA is left out, because the CDR3 cannot be placed on it with certainty; the CDR3 is given as TCRdb lists it. The chain uses TRBV21-1 and TRBJ2-3; the table names TRBD2, a call not compared with the DNA. TRBV21-1 is termed a pseudogene. The CDR3 is 16 amino acids long, termini counted. CDR3 residues: CASSKWVGLGTDTQYF.

This clone was recorded only once. The chain has TRBV20-1 and TRBJ2-3, with D hard to call. With 5 bases removed from V and 8 bases from J, the gap between germline ends came to 5 bases. This CDR3 contains 9 residues. The germline gives CDR1 DFQATT, CDR2 SNEGSKA (reference sequence). The CDR3 nucleotides are TGCAGTGCTCATGTTACGCAGTATTTT. Translated, it gives CSAHVTQYF.

This clone was seen many times. Other DNA sequences in this sample translate to the same CDR3. The V call is TRBV10-3, the J call TRBJ2-1; D possibly corresponds to TRBD2 (5 bases). From germline, CDR1 is ENHRY and CDR2 SYGVKD. V was shortened by 6 bases and J by 7 bases, with 7 bases between the two germline ends. The CDR3 covers 11 residues. The CDR3 reads CAISRGNEQFF. In DNA, the CDR3 is TGTGCCATCAGCCGCGGGAATGAGCAGTTCTTC.

A few counts support this clone. The chain uses TRBV15 and TRBJ1-5; 8 bases are a match to TRBD1. The CDR3 runs to 13 residues. CDR1 LNHNV and CDR2 YYDKDF come from the germline V gene (reference sequence). Trimming at V came to 11 bases and at J to 3 bases, leaving 6 bases not matched to a gene. The CDR3 DNA sequence: TGTGCCGCTCAGGGGGCCCTCAATCAGCCCCAGCATTTT. It translates to CAAQGALNQPQHF.

V is TRBV6-6 and J is TRBJ1-1, with D maybe TRBD1 (5 bases). This CDR3 comprises 16 residues. V lost 5 bases and J lost 10, with 26 bases in between. The V gene's germline CDR1 is MNHNY and CDR2 SVGAGI (reference sequence). CDR3 sequence (DNA): TGTGCCAGCAGTCGACCAGGGCGGCAGTACGCGGTTGGAGCTTTCTTT. It translates to CASSRPGRQYAVGAFF.

This clone was counted a few times. V usage is TRBV5-5 and J usage is TRBJ1-1, with 8 bases fitting TRBD1. The CDR3 is made up of 14 amino acids. Germline CDR1 reads SGHKS; CDR2 reads YYEKEE (reference sequence). V lost 3 bases to trimming and J lost 5 bases; unmatched junction nucleotides: 6. The CDR3 sequence is CASSWYYRGTEAFF. In nucleotides, the CDR3 is TGTGCCAGCAGCTGGTATTACAGGGGGACTGAAGCTTTCTTT. The full variable domain, rest sourced from reference TRBV5-5 and TRBJ1-1, is DAGVTQSPTHLIKTRGQQVTLRCSPISGHKSVSWYQQVLGQGPQFIFQYYEKEERGRGNFPDRFSARQFPNYSSELNVNALLLGDSALYLCASSWYYRGTEAFFGQGTRLTVV.

V gene TRBV4-1 combines with J gene TRBJ1-1; D remains unclear. Per the germline V gene, CDR1 is MGHRA and CDR2 is YSYEKL. The V and J ends lost 0 bases and 1 base respectively, with 15 bases between them. This CDR3 has 17 residues. This CDR3 reads CASSQEGWGRGNTEAFF. The CDR3 DNA sequence: TGCGCCAGCAGCCAAGAAGGTTGGGGTCGGGGGAACACTGAAGCTTTCTTT.

This clone appeared a few times. This rearrangement joins TRBV6-4 to TRBJ1-5; D is undetermined. Germline CDR1 MRHNA, CDR2 SNTAGT. Trimming took off 2 bases at V and 6 bases at J, with 8 bases between the two ends. The CDR3 runs 13 residues. The CDR3: CASSDQAGQPQHF. As DNA, the CDR3 is TGTGCCAGCAGTGACCAGGCAGGTCAGCCCCAGCATTTT.

This sequence joins TRBV5-1 and TRBJ2-1; D is undetermined. The CDR3 is 15 amino acids. Trimming stripped 3 bases from V and 3 bases from J, with 13 bases between. Germline CDR1 is SGHRS and CDR2 is YFSETQ. CDR3 loop: CASSSRGDGYNEQFF. The CDR3 bases are TGCGCCAGCAGCTCACGCGGAGACGGCTACAATGAGCAGTTCTTC.

The chain recombines TRBV7-2 with TRBJ2-3; unclear D gene. From germline, CDR1 is SGHTA and CDR2 FQGNSA. V lost 1 base to trimming and J lost 0 bases, with 8 bases between them. This CDR3 comprises 15 residues. The CDR3: CASSLGASSTDTQYF. CDR3 in DNA: TGTGCCAGCAGCTTAGGTGCAAGCAGCACAGATACGCAGTATTTT.

The V and J genes are TRBV5-6 and TRBJ2-1; tentatively, D is TRBD1 (5 bases). In germline, CDR1 is SGHDT, CDR2 YYEEEE. The CDR3 is 15 residues long. The V end was cut by 2 bases, the J end by 0 bases, with 9 bases between. Here the CDR3 reads CASSFRGSSYNEQFF. The CDR3 DNA reads as TGTGCCAGCAGCTTTAGGGGAAGCTCCTACAATGAGCAGTTCTTC. Together with reference TRBV5-6 and TRBJ2-1, the CDR3 gives the full variable domain: DAGVTQSPTHLIKTRGQQVTLRCSPKSGHDTVSWYQQALGQGPQFIFQYYEEEERQRGNFPDRFSGHQFPNYSSELNVNALLLGDSALYLCASSFRGSSYNEQFFGPGTRLTVL.

V gene TRBV7-7 combines with J gene TRBJ2-2; TRBD1 matches at 7 bases. The CDR3 is 15 residues long. Trimming at V came to 4 bases and at J to 3 bases, leaving 5 bases not matched to a gene. CDR1 and CDR2 from the germline V gene are SSHAT and FNYEAQ (reference sequence). The DNA of the CDR3 is TGTGCCAGCAGCTCGGGGACAGCGGACACCGGGGAGCTGTTTTTT. Protein product: CASSSGTADTGELFF.

V usage is TRBV30 and J usage is TRBJ2-4; D gene unclear. CDR3 length: 14 amino acids. Germline CDR1 and CDR2: GTSNPN and SVGIG (reference sequence). Trimming stripped 1 base from V and 1 base from J, with 8 bases between. CDR3 sequence (DNA): TGTGCCTGGAGTGACCATGCGGCCAAAAACATTCAGTACTTC. Its translation: CAWSDHAAKNIQYF.

The chain uses TRBV9 and TRBJ1-3; 10 nucleotides agree with TRBD1. Germline CDR1 reads SGDLS; CDR2 reads YYNGEE. Trimming cost V 3 bases and J 3 bases; bases outside gene matches: 3. The CDR3 loop spans 15 amino acids. The CDR3 DNA sequence: TGTGCCAGCAGCGGAGACAGGGGGCTTGGAAACACCATATATTTT. Residues: CASSGDRGLGNTIYF.

The chain uses TRBV7-2 and TRBJ1-4, with D perhaps TRBD1 (5 bases). Germline assignment: CDR1 SGHTA and CDR2 FQGNSA. V lost 5 bases and J lost 7, with 14 bases in between. The CDR3 is 14 amino acids. CDR3: CASSHGGFGEKLFF. CDR3 DNA sequence: TGTGCCAGCAGCCACGGGGGATTCGGTGAAAAACTGTTTTTT.

The chain links TRBV5-6 to TRBJ2-3; 8 bases line up with TRBD2. Trimming cost V 0 bases and J 4 bases; bases outside gene matches: 1. CDR1 is SGHDT and CDR2 is YYEEEE in the germline V gene. The CDR3 is made up of 14 amino acids. CDR3 protein: CASSLDGRADTQYF. DNA of the CDR3: TGTGCCAGCAGCTTGGACGGGAGGGCAGATACGCAGTATTTT.

The rearrangement uses TRBV6-1 and TRBJ1-1; no clear D gene. This CDR3 is 12 amino acids long. Germline CDR1 MNHNS, CDR2 SASEGT. Trimming took 1 base from V and 6 from J, leaving 6 bases between them. DNA for the CDR3: TGTGCCAGCAGTGAAGATGGCCCTGAAGCTTTCTTT. Its translation: CASSEDGPEAFF.

V is TRBV12-5 and J is TRBJ1-1; D is uncertain. The CDR3 spans 16 residues. CDR1 and CDR2 (germline): LGHNT, FRNRAP. Trimming cost V 1 base and J 5 bases, with 17 bases left between them. The CDR3 bases are TGTGCTAGTGGTTTGGCACCCAGACAAGGTACGACTGAAGCTTTCTTT. Translation gives CASGLAPRQGTTEAFF.

V and J are TRBV27 and TRBJ1-5; the D gene is possibly TRBD1 (6 bases). The germline V gene has CDR1 MNHEY and CDR2 SMNVEV (reference sequence). V dropped 5 bases and J dropped 5 bases, with 10 bases sitting between them. This CDR3 region has 13 residues. CDR3: CASSTYRDQPQHF. The CDR3 DNA reads TGTGCCAGCAGTACCTACAGGGATCAGCCCCAGCATTTT.

The J gene is TRBJ1-4, the V gene TRBV4-1; D not certain. CDR1 and CDR2 (germline): MGHRA, YSYEKL. This CDR3 comprises 15 residues. Trimming removed 4 bases at V and 7 bases at J, with 16 bases between. This chain's CDR3 is CASSPGPNEGEKLFF. In nucleotides, the CDR3 is TGCGCCAGCAGCCCCGGGCCGAACGAGGGTGAAAAACTGTTTTTT.

The V and J genes are TRBV5-1 and TRBJ2-5, with D tentatively TRBD2 (5 bases). The length of the CDR3 is 15 residues. CDR1 and CDR2 from the germline V gene are SGHRS and YFSETQ. Trimming removed 4 bases at V and 2 bases at J, with 15 bases between. For the CDR3, the DNA is TGCGCCAGCAGCCCGACTGCGGGCGGGCAAGAGACCCAGTACTTC. Residues: CASSPTAGGQETQYF.

The chain is built from TRBV18 and TRBJ2-3, with TRBD2 matching over 9 bases. V trimming: 3 bases; J trimming: 4 bases; junction bases outside the gene matches: 8. In germline, CDR1 is KGHSH, CDR2 LQKENI. The CDR3 is 16 amino acids. CDR3 bases: TGTGCCAGCTCACCCCCCGGAAGCGGGAGGCCAGATACGCAGTATTTT. It encodes CASSPPGSGRPDTQYF. The variable domain in full, completed from reference TRBV18 and TRBJ2-3, reads NAGVMQNPRHLVRRRGQEARLRCSPMKGHSHVYWYRQLPEEGLKFMVYLQKENIIDESGMPKERFSAEFPKEGPSILRIQQVVRGDSAAYFCASSPPGSGRPDTQYFGPGTRLTVL.

To note about this clone: At one end, the junction sequence differs from germline, possibly due to a read error. V usage is TRBV5-1 and J usage is TRBJ2-7; 7 bases match TRBD2. Germline CDR1 reads SGHRS; CDR2 reads YFSETQ. This CDR3 is built from 18 residues. The CDR3 sequence is CAISLKYASGGDSYEQYF. For the CDR3, the DNA is TGCGCCATCAGCTTGAAATATGCGTCGGGAGGCGACTCCTACGAGCAGTACTTC.

In the case of this clone: One base separates it from a far larger clone, so it is likely a read error. No conserved phenylalanine or tryptophan is present at the end of the CDR3, so a read error is the likely explanation. This rearrangement joins TRBV7-7 to TRBJ1-1, with no clear D. The CDR3 extends over 13 amino acids. CDR1 and CDR2 from the germline V gene are SSHAT and FNYEAQ (reference sequence). CDR3 sequence (DNA): TGTGCTAGCAGCTTTACAGTGAACACTGAAGCTTTCTTG. Its translation: CASSFTVNTEAFL.

This clone was seen a handful of times. One end of the junction varies from germline; a read error may be responsible. The CDR3 reads CASSEAGTEGGF. CDR3 coding DNA: TGTGCCAGCAGTGAAGCCGGGACAGAAGGGGGCTTC. This chain connects TRBV2 to TRBJ1-2; TRBD1 matches 7 bases. The CDR3 runs 12 residues. Germline V lookup: CDR1 SNHLY, CDR2 FYNNEI. The full variable domain, in which reference TRBV2 and TRBJ1-2 provide the parts outside the CDR3, is EPEVTQTPSHQVTQMGQEVILRCVPISNHLYFYWYRQILGQKVEFLVSFYNNEISEKSEIFDDQFSVERPDGSNFTLKIRSTKLEDSAMYFCASSEAGTEGGFGSGTRLTVV.